The rows below give T cell receptor beta chains drawn from one sample of a study of blood T cell repertoires in COVID-19. Here immunoSEQ multiplex PCR was the method, and the copy in TCRdb shows in-frame clones only, minus some. The sample shows under 300,000 clones, about 83% of them seen only once. The material sequenced was peripheral blood. The receptors shown here come from a man aged 25-45 years who had recovered from COVID-19. CDR3s include the opening cysteine and the closing phenylalanine or tryptophan. A D gene is named only where the DNA matches it firmly. Some rows mark clone size as missing; the rest say once, few, many or name a class of expanded clone.

D gene,V gene,J gene,clone size,CDR3 DNA,CDR3 protein
-,TRBV7-8,TRBJ1-3,-,TGTGCCAGCAGCTTAAGGACAGTTCCTGGAAACACCATATATTTT,CASSLRTVPGNTIYF
-,TRBV5-6,TRBJ1-2,-,TGTGCCAGCAACCCGACAGGCCGGGACTATGGCTACACCTTC,CASNPTGRDYGYTF
TRBD2,TRBV27,TRBJ2-3,-,TGTGCCAGCAGTTTAATCGGGCGGGGGGGGAGCACAGATACGCAGTATTTT,CASSLIGRGGSTDTQYF
-,TRBV27,TRBJ2-2,-,TGTGCCAGCAGTTTATCCCGTCCGGGGTCGGATAGCACCGGGGAGCTGTTTTTT,CASSLSRPGSDSTGELFF
-,TRBV2,TRBJ1-2,-,TGTGCCAGCAGTGGGCAGGGATCACGCGCTGGCTACACCTTC,CASSGQGSRAGYTF
TRBD2,TRBV4-1,TRBJ2-3,few,TGCGCCAGCGCGGTGGGGCGGGGGGGCGGAGATACGCAGTATTTT,CASAVGRGGGDTQYF
TRBD1,TRBV2,TRBJ1-1,-,TGTGCCAGCAGTGTCGGGGGCTGGGACAGAAACCCTGAAGCTTTCTTT,CASSVGGWDRNPEAFF
-,TRBV24-1,TRBJ1-5,-,TGTGCCACCAGTGACCCTGAGGGCCACAGGTCCCAGGGGCTTCATCAGCCCCAGCATTTT,CATSDPEGHRSQGLHQPQHF
-,TRBV19,TRBJ1-2,-,TGTGCCAGTAGTATAGACAACAGGGAGCACTATGGCTACACCTTC,CASSIDNREHYGYTF
TRBD2,TRBV5-8,TRBJ2-3,-,TGTGCCAGCTGCCGTACTAGCGGGGGGCCGTCCACTGGTGATACGCAGTATTTT,CASCRTSGGPSTGDTQYF